A selection of T cell receptor beta chains follows, all from one sample in a study of OX40 agonist ivuxolimab in advanced cancers. Produced via immunoSEQ multiplex PCR; TCRdb's table is partial and in-frame only. The data hold some 37,000 clones, with 65% to 90% observed a single time. The sample was CD4+ or CD8+ T cells sorted from blood, taken in a trial of the OX40 agonist ivuxolimab. The source is an adult with an advanced solid tumor such as melanoma, head and neck, liver or kidney cancer. CDR3s include the opening cysteine and the closing phenylalanine or tryptophan. Each record gives: J gene, clone size, V gene, D gene, CDR3 DNA, CDR3 protein. The D gene is left open where the match is weak. Rows may omit the clone size; those that give it use once, few, many or a size class.

J: TRBJ1-2; size: .; V: TRBV29-1; D: .; DNA: TGCAGCGTCCTGGGCGTCCGGCATGGCTACACCTTC; CDR3: CSVLGVRHGYTF
J: TRBJ1-2; size: .; V: TRBV2; D: .; DNA: TGTGCCAGCACGTCCGAGATGGCCTATGGCTACACCTTC; CDR3: CASTSEMAYGYTF
J: TRBJ1-1; size: .; V: TRBV6-6; D: .; DNA: TGTGCCATCTCAGACGAGCTGAACACTGAAGCTTTCTTT; CDR3: CAISDELNTEAFF
J: TRBJ1-1; size: medium-sized; V: TRBV14; D: .; DNA: TGTGCCAGCAGCTTCCGGGCCCTTCGGAGAGACACTGAAGCTTTCTTT; CDR3: CASSFRALRRDTEAFF
J: TRBJ2-5; size: .; V: TRBV4-2; D: TRBD2; DNA: TGTGCCAGCAGCCAAGCCCCTAGCGGGGGGTCAGAGACCCAGTACTTC; CDR3: CASSQAPSGGSETQYF
J: TRBJ1-2; size: once; V: TRBV20-1; D: .; DNA: TGCAGTGCTCGACAAACAGCGGGCTACACCTTC; CDR3: CSARQTAGYTF
J: TRBJ1-2; size: .; V: TRBV4-2; D: TRBD1; DNA: TGTGCCAGCAGCCCTCAGAGGGACAGCAACTATGGCTACACCTTC; CDR3: CASSPQRDSNYGYTF
J: TRBJ1-1; size: .; V: TRBV27; D: .; DNA: TGTGCCAGCAGGCGAACGGGGGTCACTGAAGCTTTCTTT; CDR3: CASRRTGVTEAFF
J: TRBJ1-1; size: .; V: TRBV11-2; D: TRBD1; DNA: TGTGCCAGCAGCCGCCAGGGGGCGGACACTGAAGCTTTCTTT; CDR3: CASSRQGADTEAFF
J: TRBJ1-2; size: .; V: TRBV5-4; D: .; DNA: TGTGCCAGCAGCACGGACATAGACTATGGCTACACCTTC; CDR3: CASSTDIDYGYTF
J: TRBJ1-5; size: .; V: TRBV5-1; D: .; DNA: TGCGCCAGCAGCTTGGAAGGGGGTGGGTCCCAGCATTTT; CDR3: CASSLEGGGSQHF
J: TRBJ2-1; size: .; V: TRBV7-3; D: TRBD1; DNA: TGTGCCAGCAGCTTAGCCGGACAGGGGTCCTACAATGAGCAGTTCTTC; CDR3: CASSLAGQGSYNEQFF
J: TRBJ2-4; size: few; V: TRBV2; D: TRBD1; DNA: TGTGCCAGGGGGCGGACAGGGGACCAAAACATTCAGTACTTC; CDR3: CARGRTGDQNIQYF
J: TRBJ1-3; size: .; V: TRBV6-5; D: .; DNA: TGTGCCAGCAGTTACTCGGTGGAGGCAAACACCATATATTTT; CDR3: CASSYSVEANTIYF
J: TRBJ1-1; size: .; V: TRBV6-5; D: .; DNA: TGTGCCAGCAGTTATTCTCGGGGCTATGTCACTGAAGCTTTCTTT; CDR3: CASSYSRGYVTEAFF
J: TRBJ2-2; size: .; V: TRBV6-5; D: .; DNA: TGTGCCAGCAGTTTCGGACAGATCACCGGGGAGCTGTTTTTT; CDR3: CASSFGQITGELFF
J: TRBJ2-1; size: .; V: TRBV19; D: TRBD1; DNA: TGTGCCAGTAGTACGGGACAGAACAATGAGCAGTTCTTC; CDR3: CASSTGQNNEQFF